The 14 T cell receptor beta chains reported below all come from one sample, sequenced in a study of blood T cell repertoires in COVID-19. The repertoire was sequenced with immunoSEQ multiplex PCR; TCRdb's copy has only in-frame clones and lacks some. This sample has around 400,000 clones, with about 90% found just once. Source material: peripheral blood. Receptor source: a woman aged 55-70 years with COVID-19, enrolled during active disease.

This chain joins TRBV6-5 and TRBJ1-2; TRBD1 matches at 8 bases. CDR1 is MNHEY, CDR2 SVGAGI, per germline. The V gene end was trimmed by 6 bases and the J gene end by 1 base; junction bases not matched to a gene: 7. The CDR3 sequence is 15 residues long. The DNA for the CDR3 is TGTGCCAGCAGCATGACAGGGGTGCTTAACTATGGCTACACCTTC. It yields the protein CASSMTGVLNYGYTF.

The chain joins TRBV5-6 to TRBJ1-3, with TRBD1 matching 8 bases. The CDR3 length is 11 residues. Per the germline V gene, CDR1 is SGHDT and CDR2 is YYEEEE. The ends lost 3 bases at V and 11 bases at J; junction bases unmatched: 1. CDR3 in amino acids: CASSYRGSIYF. CDR3 bases: TGTGCCAGCAGCTACAGGGGGTCCATATATTTT.

The genes are TRBV3-1 (or the pseudogene TRBV3-2) and TRBJ2-3; 11 bases are a match to TRBD2. The germline CDR1 and CDR2 sequences are LGHDT and YNNKEL (reference sequence). V trimming: 2 bases; J trimming: 0 bases; junction bases outside the gene matches: 1. The CDR3 has 16 residues. The CDR3 DNA follows: TGTGCCAGCAGCCAACGACTAGCGGGGAGCACAGATACGCAGTATTTT. Translation gives CASSQRLAGSTDTQYF.

The chain couples TRBV3-1 (or the pseudogene TRBV3-2) to TRBJ1-2; D is unresolved. Between the trimmed V and J ends, which lost 0 bases and 7 bases, there was a span of 9 bases. This CDR3 has 13 amino acids. Germline V gene lookup returns CDR1 LGHDT and CDR2 YNNKEL (reference sequence). The CDR3 loop is CASSQDTRPGYTF. The CDR3 bases are TGTGCCAGCAGCCAAGATACGCGTCCTGGCTACACCTTC.

The table lists this clone with a few counts. The chain links TRBV12-5 to TRBJ1-1; 9 bases map to TRBD1. The CDR3 covers 16 residues. With V trimmed by 6 bases and J by 1 base, 9 bases remained unmatched. The germline V gene has CDR1 LGHNT and CDR2 FRNRAP. CDR3 region: CASGGQGKFGNTEAFF. Written as DNA, the CDR3 is TGTGCTAGTGGCGGACAGGGGAAGTTTGGGAACACTGAAGCTTTCTTT.

This chain uses TRBV5-1 with TRBJ1-1; D gene uncertain. CDR1 and CDR2 from the germline V gene are SGHRS and YFSETQ. The CDR3 is made up of 16 amino acids. Trimming took 1 base from V and 1 from J, leaving 14 bases between them. CDR3 DNA sequence: TGCGCCAGCAGCTTGTATTACCGCGTAAGGAACACTGAAGCTTTCTTT. Translation: CASSLYYRVRNTEAFF.

This chain uses TRBV5-1 with TRBJ1-5; the D is unclear. Germline V gives CDR1 SGHRS, CDR2 YFSETQ. V was clipped by 0 bases and J by 3 bases, with 7 bases between them. The CDR3 covers 14 residues. CDR3 in DNA: TGCGCCAGCAGCTTGGACAGCTACAATCAGCCCCAGCATTTT. Protein product: CASSLDSYNQPQHF.

CDR3: CASSQGSGVGYTF. CDR3 nucleotides: TGTGCCAGCAGCCAAGGTTCGGGGGTAGGCTACACCTTC. J is TRBJ1-2 and V is TRBV3-1 (or the pseudogene TRBV3-2); maybe TRBD1 (5 bases). The V end lost 1 base, the J end lost 8 bases, and 11 bases lay between the germline ends. The CDR3 extends over 13 amino acids. Germline CDR1 and CDR2: LGHDT and YNNKEL (reference sequence).

The chain uses TRBV6-5 and TRBJ1-6, with D possibly TRBD1 on 5 matching bases. CDR3 length equals 15 residues. Trimming stripped 7 bases from V and 0 bases from J, with 10 bases between. From germline, CDR1 is MNHEY and CDR2 SVGAGI. CDR3 region: CASNRQSSYNSPLHF. The DNA for the CDR3 is TGTGCCAGCAATCGACAGAGCTCCTATAATTCACCCCTCCACTTT.

The CDR3 bases are TGTGCCGCGAATGGAGGGAGTGAAGCTTTCTTT. This sequence encodes CAANGGSEAFF. This chain uses TRBV6-5 with TRBJ1-1; D gene uncertain. Trimming cost V 11 bases and J 7 bases, with 14 bases left between them. Germline CDR1 and CDR2: MNHEY and SVGAGI. The CDR3 is 11 residues long.

The V and J genes are TRBV11-2 and TRBJ2-1, with 15 bases that match TRBD2. Per germline, CDR1 SGHAT and CDR2 FQNNGV. The CDR3 covers 15 residues. V shed 5 bases and J 7 bases; nucleotides not matched to a gene: 3. This CDR3 is CASSRTSGGVNEQFF. The CDR3 DNA follows: TGTGCCAGCAGCAGGACTAGCGGGGGGGTTAATGAGCAGTTCTTC.

This chain links TRBV11-3 with TRBJ2-1; D is uncertain. Trimming removed 5 bases at V and 2 bases at J, with 7 bases between. CDR3 length: 13 residues. Germline-derived CDR1 and CDR2 are SGHNT and YENEEA. The CDR3 DNA is TGTGCCAGCAGCCTGAGTACCTACAATGAGCAGTTCTTC. Protein product: CASSLSTYNEQFF.

The rearrangement links TRBV6-5 to TRBJ1-5; 8 bases are a match to TRBD1. The V gene end was trimmed by 5 bases and the J gene end by 5 bases; junction bases not matched to a gene: 8. Germline V lookup: CDR1 MNHEY, CDR2 SVGAGI. There are 15 residues in the CDR3. The chain's CDR3 is CASSNQGAPYQPQHF. The CDR3 coding sequence is TGTGCCAGCAGTAACCAGGGGGCGCCTTATCAGCCCCAGCATTTT.

This clone was found a few times. The chain has TRBV27 and TRBJ2-2; the D is unclear. The germline gives CDR1 MNHEY, CDR2 SMNVEV (reference sequence). Trimming stripped 4 bases from V and 4 bases from J, with 13 bases between. CDR3 length: 15 amino acids. Written as DNA, the CDR3 is TGTGCCAGCAGTTCAGATATCCGCCCCACCGGGGAGCTGTTTTTT. Translating gives CASSSDIRPTGELFF.